The 22 T cell receptor beta chains reported below all come from one sample, sequenced in a study of CD8 T cells in ankylosing spondylitis. Study-wide findings and caveats: Several highly homologous variants formed a TCR beta motif that appeared characteristic of ankylosing spondylitis blood.

The antigens these receptors bind are not known. Using its own MiXCR run on the 5' RACE reads, TCRdb lists one record per CDR3 protein. The sample lists a few hundred thousand distinct CDR3 sequences, approximately 20% seen once, with about 17% in the top ten. The sample taken for sequencing was blood, either unsorted or a sorted T cell fraction (not recorded which). The receptors derive from a male donor with ankylosing spondylitis.

V gene TRBV20-1 combines with J gene TRBJ2-7; D is possibly TRBD2 (5 bases). The CDR3 has 13 amino acids. CDR1 and CDR2 from the germline V gene are DFQATT and SNEGSKA (reference sequence). V lost 3 bases and J 3 bases, leaving 12 bases between the germline ends. The CDR3 DNA reads TGCAGTGCTAGGCTCCTAGCTGGCTACGAGCAGTACTTC. Protein product: CSARLLAGYEQYF.

The V call is TRBV5-1, the J call TRBJ2-3; 11 bases match TRBD2. The junction had 8 bases not matched to a gene; V was cut back by 2 bases and J by 6 bases. The CDR3 covers 16 residues. CDR1 and CDR2 from the germline V gene are SGHRS and YFSETQ. The CDR3 nucleotides read TGCGCCAGCAGCTTACTAGCGGGAGTGGTGAGGGATACGCAGTATTTT. Its translation: CASSLLAGVVRDTQYF. Full variable domain (rest looked up from reference TRBV5-1 and TRBJ2-3): KAGVTQTPRYLIKTRGQQVTLSCSPISGHRSVSWYQQTPGQGLQFLFEYFSETQRNKGNFPGRFSGRQFSNSRSEMNVSTLELGDSALYLCASSLLAGVVRDTQYFGPGTRLTVL.

This clonotype was observed many times. DNA of the CDR3: TGTGCCAGCAGTTTAGAGACAGCCCGAAGACCCCAGCATTTT. Amino acids: CASSLETARRPQHF. This rearrangement joins TRBV12-3 or TRBV12-4 to TRBJ1-5; a possible D gene is TRBD1 (5 bases). Trimming removed 1 base from V and 10 bases from J, with 14 bases in between. CDR3 length: 14 amino acids.

This sequence joins TRBV7-3 and TRBJ1-6; perhaps TRBD1 as D (5 bases). Trimming took 4 bases from V and 7 from J, leaving 8 bases between them. The CDR3 loop spans 13 amino acids. Germline CDR1 and CDR2: SGHTA and FQGTGA. CDR3 in DNA: TGTGCCAGCAGCTCAGCAGGGAATTCACCCCTCCACTTT. This gives the protein CASSSAGNSPLHF.

This clonotype was detected a few times. The chain carries TRBV5-1 and TRBJ1-5; no firm D call. The V end lost 4 bases, the J end lost 6 bases, and 17 bases lay between the germline ends. The CDR3 has 15 residues. Germline V lookup: CDR1 SGHRS, CDR2 YFSETQ. CDR3 protein: CASSLYPAKGQPQHF. In DNA, the CDR3 is TGCGCCAGCAGCCTCTACCCAGCGAAGGGTCAGCCCCAGCATTTT.

This clonotype was seen repeatedly, ten times or more. The V gene is TRBV12-3 or TRBV12-4, the J gene TRBJ1-6; 7 bases match TRBD1. The V gene end was trimmed by 5 bases and the J gene end by 6 bases; junction bases not matched to a gene: 4. The CDR3 spans 14 residues. CDR3 in amino acids: CASSDGTVNSPLHF. The CDR3 bases are TGTGCCAGCAGTGACGGGACAGTTAATTCACCCCTCCACTTT.

This clonotype was detected only a few times. V is TRBV7-3 and J is TRBJ1-1; a possible D gene is TRBD1 (6 bases). The CDR3 runs to 18 residues. Trimming stripped 0 bases from V and 0 bases from J, with 17 bases between. CDR1 SGHTA and CDR2 FQGTGA come from the germline V gene. As DNA, the CDR3 is TGTGCCAGCAGCTTAACGCCTGGGGGGGCTACCGTGAACACTGAAGCTTTCTTT. As protein: CASSLTPGGATVNTEAFF.

The chain recombines TRBV27 with TRBJ1-5; D is unresolved. The CDR3 has 14 residues. Per germline, CDR1 MNHEY and CDR2 SMNVEV (reference sequence). V was trimmed by 4 bases and J by 1 base, leaving 8 bases between them. The CDR3 coding sequence is TGTGCCAGCAGTTGGAGTGGGAGCAATCAGCCCCAGCATTTT. Its translation is CASSWSGSNQPQHF.

The CDR3 nucleotides read TGCAGTGCGGGGGACAGGGCCCTCTCTGGGGCCAACGTCCTGACTTTC. Its translation: CSAGDRALSGANVLTF. J is TRBJ2-6 and V is TRBV20-1; 9 bases match TRBD1. V trimming: 6 bases; J trimming: 0 bases; junction bases outside the gene matches: 6. The germline gives CDR1 DFQATT, CDR2 SNEGSKA (reference sequence). This CDR3 contains 16 residues.

There are a few counts of this clonotype. The chain links TRBV15 to TRBJ1-5; TRBD1 matches 7 bases. This CDR3 region has 14 residues. In germline, CDR1 is LNHNV, CDR2 YYDKDF (reference sequence). J gave up 5 bases and V 1 base, and 2 bases lay outside the gene matches. CDR3 coding DNA: TGTGCCACCAGCAGAGGACAGGGCCATCAGCCCCAGCATTTT. Translation gives CATSRGQGHQPQHF. The full variable domain, rest sourced from reference TRBV15 and TRBJ1-5, is DAMVIQNPRYQVTQFGKPVTLSCSQTLNHNVMYWYQQKSSQAPKLLFHYYDKDFNNEADTPDNFQSRRPNTSFCFLDIRSPGLGDTAMYLCATSRGQGHQPQHFGDGTRLSIL.

The gene calls are TRBV28 and TRBJ1-2; D not certain. The CDR3 length is 15 residues. The germline V and J ends were trimmed by 5 bases and 3 bases, with 16 bases remaining between them. CDR1 MDHEN and CDR2 SYDVKM come from the germline V gene. CDR3 sequence reads: CASSGLPRDYYGYTF. The CDR3 region has the DNA TGTGCCAGCAGTGGACTACCCCGGGATTACTATGGCTACACCTTC.

This clonotype showed up just a few times. The J gene is TRBJ2-7, the V gene TRBV7-3, with D perhaps being TRBD1 or TRBD2 (5 bases each). Germline CDR1 SGHTA, CDR2 FQGTGA. The CDR3 spans 11 residues. V lost 6 bases and J 12 bases, leaving 15 bases between the germline ends. The CDR3 spells CASRSGDHWYF. The DNA of the CDR3 is TGTGCCAGCAGGTCCGGGGACCATTGGTACTTC.

The chain couples TRBV7-9 to TRBJ2-7; 14 bases align to TRBD2. V shed 9 bases and J 5 bases; nucleotides not matched to a gene: 6. CDR3 length: 14 residues. In germline, CDR1 is SEHNR, CDR2 FQNEAQ (reference sequence). The CDR3 here is CASKPGLAGDEQYF. CDR3 DNA: TGTGCCAGTAAGCCGGGACTAGCGGGAGACGAGCAGTACTTC.

This clonotype showed up just a few times. The rearrangement uses TRBV7-9 and TRBJ2-5; 8 nucleotides agree with TRBD1. The CDR3 loop spans 15 amino acids. CDR1 and CDR2 (germline): SEHNR, FQNEAQ (reference sequence). Losses at the gene ends were 6 bases for V and 5 bases for J; bases not matched to a gene: 11. The DNA for the CDR3 is TGTGCCAGCAGTCAGGACAGGGCCCCTGGGGAGACCCAGTACTTC. As protein: CASSQDRAPGETQYF.

This clonotype was counted only a few times. This sequence joins TRBV5-1 and TRBJ2-5; the D is unclear. This CDR3 region has 15 residues. Germline lookup yields CDR1 SGHRS and CDR2 YFSETQ. Deletions cut 1 base from V and 5 bases from J, with 15 bases between. CDR3 bases: TGCGCCAGCAGCTTGATCGGCGCAGCCGACGAGACCCAGTACTTC. Its translation: CASSLIGAADETQYF.

This clonotype was seen many times. The V gene is TRBV20-1, the J gene TRBJ2-5; D may correspond to TRBD1 or TRBD2 (5 bases each). V was trimmed by 5 bases and J by 1 base, leaving 14 bases between them. This CDR3 contains 14 residues. Germline-derived CDR1 and CDR2 are DFQATT and SNEGSKA (reference sequence). CDR3 sequence: CSADSGTSQETQYF. The CDR3 DNA is TGCAGTGCTGACTCCGGGACCAGCCAAGAGACCCAGTACTTC.

This clonotype has just a few counts. The J gene is TRBJ1-6, the V gene TRBV12-3 or TRBV12-4, with D possibly matching TRBD1 (5 bases). The CDR3 totals 14 residues. Between the trimmed V and J ends, which lost 3 bases and 5 bases, there was a span of 8 bases. CDR3 nucleotide sequence: TGTGCCAGCAGTTTGCAGGGAGATAATTCACCCCTCCACTTT. This encodes CASSLQGDNSPLHF.

In DNA form, the CDR3 reads TGCGCCAGCAGCTCCCAGGGGGATACGCAGTATTTT. As protein: CASSSQGDTQYF. The rearrangement links TRBV5-1 to TRBJ2-3, with D possibly TRBD1 on 6 matching bases. The V gene lost 3 bases and the J gene lost 6 bases, with 8 bases spanning the gap. This CDR3 region has 12 residues. Germline-derived CDR1 and CDR2 are SGHRS and YFSETQ.

The chain is built from TRBV20-1 and TRBJ2-1; weak D call: TRBD2 (6 bases). V lost 1 base to trimming and J lost 6 bases, with 13 bases between them. This CDR3 comprises 14 residues. Germline CDR1 and CDR2: DFQATT and SNEGSKA (reference sequence). In DNA form, the CDR3 reads TGCAGTGCTAGAGCGGGAGTCCGCGTCAATGAGCAGTTCTTC. It is translated as CSARAGVRVNEQFF.

The chain uses TRBV7-2 and TRBJ1-2; TRBD1 matches 7 bases. Germline V gene sequence: CDR1 SGHTA, CDR2 FQGNSA. V trimming: 4 bases; J trimming: 8 bases; junction bases outside the gene matches: 16. The CDR3 runs 16 residues. The CDR3 reads CASSSTLMRQGMGYTF. The CDR3 DNA sequence: TGTGCCAGCAGCTCGACCCTTATGAGACAGGGAATGGGCTACACCTTC.

The J gene is TRBJ2-1, the V gene TRBV6-5; D may be TRBD2 (5 bases). Germline-derived CDR1 and CDR2 are MNHEY and SVGAGI. V dropped 5 bases and J dropped 3 bases, with 11 bases sitting between them. The CDR3 contains 14 residues. This CDR3 reads CASSHPGIYNEQFF. The CDR3 DNA is TGTGCCAGCAGTCACCCGGGGATCTACAATGAGCAGTTCTTC.

This clonotype was observed a few times. The chain joins TRBV5-1 to TRBJ2-7; 7 bases align to TRBD2. Germline V gives CDR1 SGHRS, CDR2 YFSETQ. The CDR3 has 13 amino acids. V lost 0 bases to trimming and J lost 3 bases; unmatched junction nucleotides: 0. The CDR3 spells CASSLGEGYEQYF. As DNA, the CDR3 is TGCGCCAGCAGCTTGGGGGAGGGCTACGAGCAGTACTTC. Based on the CDR3 plus reference TRBV5-1 and TRBJ2-7, the full variable domain is KAGVTQTPRYLIKTRGQQVTLSCSPISGHRSVSWYQQTPGQGLQFLFEYFSETQRNKGNFPGRFSGRQFSNSRSEMNVSTLELGDSALYLCASSLGEGYEQYFGPGTRLTVT.